Each of the 5 T cell receptor beta chains below was sequenced from the same sample in a study of CD8 T cells in ankylosing spondylitis. Findings of the study overall: For ankylosing spondylitis blood, a TCR beta motif of 7 or 8 highly homologous variants appeared characteristic.

These receptors' antigens are unknown. MiXCR, applied by TCRdb to the 5' RACE reads, yields one record per CDR3 protein. In the table there are 200,000 to 250,000 distinct CDR3 sequences, about 7% of which are singletons. The specimen sequenced was blood, either unsorted or a sorted T cell fraction (not recorded which). The receptors shown here come from a male donor with ankylosing spondylitis.

In its sample, this clonotype was seen many times. This CDR3 is CASSYYSQGPYNEQFF. As DNA, the CDR3 is TGTGCCAGCAGTTACTATTCACAGGGCCCCTACAATGAGCAGTTCTTC. The chain recombines TRBV6-2 or TRBV6-3 with TRBJ2-1, with D tentatively TRBD1 (6 bases). The V gene's germline CDR1 is MNHEY and CDR2 SVGEGT. V shed 1 base and J shed 2 bases, with 12 bases lying between them. This CDR3 contains 16 residues.

Ten or more counts support this clonotype. V usage is TRBV2 and J usage is TRBJ1-3, with D hard to call. CDR3 length: 15 amino acids. Deletions cut 7 bases from V and 0 bases from J, with 13 bases between. The germline CDR1 and CDR2 sequences are SNHLY and FYNNEI. The CDR3 here is CASNTDGGSGNTIYF. The CDR3 DNA follows: TGTGCCAGCAACACGGACGGAGGCTCTGGAAACACCATATATTTT.

This clonotype was seen ten or more times. DNA of the CDR3: TGCGCCAGCAGCCCTGAAAGGGCGGGTAATTCACCCCTCCACTTT. Its translation: CASSPERAGNSPLHF. The V call is TRBV4-1, the J call TRBJ1-6, with D unresolved. From germline, CDR1 is MGHRA and CDR2 YSYEKL. The CDR3 covers 15 residues. Trimming removed 4 bases at V and 6 bases at J, with 13 bases between.

The J gene is TRBJ2-7, the V gene TRBV3-1; perhaps TRBD2 as D (6 bases). The CDR3 extends over 16 amino acids. V dropped 4 bases and J dropped 3 bases, with 19 bases sitting between them. Germline CDR1 and CDR2: LGHDT and YNNKEL (reference sequence). The CDR3 spells CASSLSFGGGHYEQYF. The CDR3 nucleotides read TGTGCCAGCAGCCTGTCCTTCGGGGGTGGTCACTACGAGCAGTACTTC.

This clonotype was recorded at least ten times. The V call is TRBV5-1, the J call TRBJ1-2; tentatively, D is TRBD1 (6 bases). CDR1 is SGHRS and CDR2 is YFSETQ in the germline V gene. The ends were cut back, 1 base at V and 5 bases at J, with 12 bases in the middle. This CDR3 spans 14 amino acids. The CDR3 DNA reads as TGCGCCAGCAGCTTGACAGGGCCTGGGTATGGCTACACCTTC. Residues: CASSLTGPGYGYTF.